The 27 T cell receptor beta chains listed next were all sequenced from one sample in a study of T-cell reconstitution after alpha-beta-depleted transplantation in children. Unique molecular identifiers were incorporated when the TCRbeta library was constructed. MiXCR was run by TCRdb on the PCR reads, yielding one entry per CDR3 protein. This table has some 840,000 distinct CDR3 sequences, 16% appearing once. The source material was PBMCs, mostly from graft donor cells, sampled 360 days after TCRalphabeta/CD19-depleted stem cell transplant. The receptor set was obtained from a male patient between 10 and 17 years old who had a stem cell transplant for acute lymphoblastic leukemia, so the T cells may come from the graft donor.

J is TRBJ2-1 and V is TRBV29-1, with 14 positions matching TRBD2. Germline-derived CDR1 and CDR2 are SQVTM and ANQGSEA. CDR3 length: 17 amino acids. J gave up 3 bases and V 6 bases, and 10 bases lay outside the gene matches. The CDR3 loop is CSVKGTSGSAIYNEQFF. CDR3 bases: TGCAGCGTCAAAGGGACTAGCGGGAGTGCTATCTACAATGAGCAGTTCTTC.

In DNA, the CDR3 is TGTGCCAGCAGTTACTCCGGGACACCTAACAATGAGCAGTTCTTC. Translation: CASSYSGTPNNEQFF. V usage is TRBV6-5 and J usage is TRBJ2-1, with D perhaps TRBD1 (6 bases). Trimming took off 0 bases at V and 5 bases at J, with 11 bases between the two ends. This CDR3 is 15 amino acids long. Germline V gives CDR1 MNHEY, CDR2 SVGAGI.

The J gene is TRBJ1-1, the V gene TRBV12-3 or TRBV12-4; D call uncertain. The CDR3 sequence is 13 residues long. Trimming took off 4 bases at V and 10 bases at J, with 16 bases between the two ends. The CDR3 reads CASSSGPPGRAFF. The CDR3 coding sequence is TGTGCCAGCAGTTCCGGGCCACCTGGGAGAGCTTTCTTT.

In its sample, this clonotype was seen a few times. The chain uses TRBV3-1 and TRBJ2-1; D gene ambiguous. CDR3 length: 16 amino acids. Germline CDR1 is LGHDT and CDR2 is YNNKEL (reference sequence). V lost 0 bases and J lost 8, with 17 bases in between. In DNA form, the CDR3 reads TGTGCCAGCAGCCAAGATTGGACCCTGTATGGTGATGAGCAGTTCTTC. It yields the protein CASSQDWTLYGDEQFF.

This clonotype was recorded many times. The V gene is TRBV18, the J gene TRBJ2-1, with 8 bases that match TRBD1. The length of the CDR3 is 17 residues. CDR1 and CDR2 (germline): KGHSH, LQKENI. V lost 4 bases, J lost 7 bases, and 15 bases stayed unmatched. The CDR3 reads CASSQPLRTGLWNEQFF. CDR3 coding DNA: TGTGCCAGCTCACAGCCTCTAAGGACAGGGTTGTGGAATGAGCAGTTCTTC.

This clonotype appeared a few times. CDR3 in amino acids: CASESGRSYNEQFF. The CDR3 DNA is TGCGCCAGCGAGAGCGGGCGCTCCTACAATGAGCAGTTCTTC. The chain employs TRBV5-1 and TRBJ2-1, with D perhaps matching TRBD2 (6 bases). The V gene lost 7 bases and the J gene lost 0 bases, with 11 bases spanning the gap. Germline CDR1 SGHRS, CDR2 YFSETQ. The CDR3 extends over 14 amino acids.

This clonotype was counted only a few times. The chain couples TRBV5-1 to TRBJ2-1; D is unclear. The CDR3 length is 15 residues. Trimming removed 1 base at V and 5 bases at J, with 13 bases between. Germline loops: CDR1 SGHRS, CDR2 YFSETQ. CDR3 protein: CASSLWPDGHNEQFF. Written as DNA, the CDR3 is TGCGCCAGCAGCTTGTGGCCGGACGGACACAATGAGCAGTTCTTC.

This clonotype was counted a few times. This sequence joins TRBV10-3 and TRBJ2-7, with D tentatively TRBD1 or TRBD2 (5 bases each). The CDR3 is 13 residues long. The V gene lost 2 bases and the J gene lost 3 bases, with 8 bases spanning the gap. The germline gives CDR1 ENHRY, CDR2 SYGVKD. As DNA, the CDR3 is TGTGCCATCAGTGAGCGGGGCCTCTACGAGCAGTACTTC. It codes for CAISERGLYEQYF.

A few counts support this clonotype. This chain connects TRBV11-2 to TRBJ2-5; 10 nucleotides agree with TRBD2. The CDR3 loop spans 16 amino acids. Germline V CDR1 and CDR2: SGHAT, FQNNGV. V lost 2 bases, J lost 0 bases, and 3 bases stayed unmatched. The CDR3 nucleotides are TGTGCCAGCAGCTTACTAGCGGGAGCGTACCAAGAGACCCAGTACTTC. Amino acids: CASSLLAGAYQETQYF.

This clonotype was seen repeatedly, ten times or more. One end of the junction is discordant with germline, which a read error may explain. This chain connects TRBV5-1 to TRBJ2-1, with 7 positions matching TRBD2. CDR1 and CDR2 from the germline V gene are SGHRS and YFSETQ. There are 16 residues in the CDR3. The CDR3 reads CASSLVAGASYNEQFF. In DNA form, the CDR3 reads TGCGCCAGCAGTTTGGTGGCGGGAGCCTCCTACAATGAGCAGTTCTTC.

V and J are TRBV20-1 and TRBJ2-1; the D gene is possibly TRBD2 (6 bases). CDR1 and CDR2 (germline): DFQATT, SNEGSKA (reference sequence). Trimming stripped 6 bases from V and 0 bases from J, with 30 bases between. The CDR3 runs to 20 residues. The CDR3 spells CSAPSLASFVAEGSYNEQFF. The CDR3 nucleotides read TGCAGTGCCCCCTCTCTAGCGTCATTTGTGGCGGAAGGCTCCTACAATGAGCAGTTCTTC.

This clonotype was seen ten or more times. The CDR3, as DNA: TGTGCCAGTAGTCCCGGGACTAGCGGTTTCTACGAGCAGTACTTC. As protein: CASSPGTSGFYEQYF. The J gene is TRBJ2-7, the V gene TRBV19; 11 positions agree with TRBD2. V was pared by 5 bases and J by 3 bases, with 6 bases of the junction left unmatched. This CDR3 contains 15 residues. Germline V gene data show CDR1 as LNHDA and CDR2 as SQIVND (reference sequence). Filled out from reference TRBV19 and TRBJ2-7, the complete variable domain reads DGGITQSPKYLFRKEGQNVTLSCEQNLNHDAMYWYRQDPGQGLRLIYYSQIVNDFQKGDIAEGYSVSREKKESFPLTVTSAQKNPTAFYLCASSPGTSGFYEQYFGPGTRLTVT.

This clonotype was observed a few times. J is TRBJ2-3 and V is TRBV27, with TRBD2 identical over 12 bases. Germline V gene sequence: CDR1 MNHEY, CDR2 SMNVEV (reference sequence). Trimming at V came to 2 bases and at J to 5 bases, leaving 8 bases not matched to a gene. This CDR3 contains 17 residues. CDR3: CASSLHRLAGGLDTQYF. The DNA of the CDR3 is TGTGCCAGCAGTTTACACCGTCTAGCGGGAGGGTTAGATACGCAGTATTTT.

This clonotype occurred a few times. The chain uses TRBV6-1 and TRBJ2-1, with D perhaps TRBD2 (6 bases). The CDR3 runs 16 residues. Germline CDR1 and CDR2: MNHNS and SASEGT. Trimming left V 4 bases short and J 0 bases short, with 13 bases between. The CDR3 protein is CASSVFRDSSYNEQFF. The DNA of the CDR3 is TGTGCCAGCAGTGTGTTCCGGGACTCCTCCTACAATGAGCAGTTCTTC.

This chain joins TRBV20-1 and TRBJ2-5; TRBD2 matches 9 bases. V lost 3 bases and J lost 4; bases outside the gene matches: 6. The V gene's germline CDR1 is DFQATT and CDR2 SNEGSKA (reference sequence). The length of the CDR3 is 14 residues. The CDR3 region has the DNA TGCAGTGCTAGCACAGCGGGAGGCCGAGAGACCCAGTACTTC. Protein: CSASTAGGRETQYF.

The chain links TRBV7-2 to TRBJ2-5, with 7 bases aligning to TRBD1. The length of the CDR3 is 15 residues. V lost 5 bases, J lost 1 base, and 7 bases stayed unmatched. The germline V gene encodes CDR1 SGHTA and CDR2 FQGNSA. DNA for the CDR3: TGTGCCAGCAGCCGGGACAGATATGCCCAAGAGACCCAGTACTTC. Its translation is CASSRDRYAQETQYF.

CDR3: CASRLAPSSYNEQFF. CDR3 in DNA: TGCGCCAGCAGATTAGCGCCGAGCTCCTACAATGAGCAGTTCTTC. This chain links TRBV10-2 with TRBJ2-1; tentative D call: TRBD2 (5 bases). Deletions cut 6 bases from V and 0 bases from J, with 12 bases between. The CDR3 has 15 residues. The germline gives CDR1 WSHSY, CDR2 SAAADI.

The rearrangement uses TRBV7-2 and TRBJ2-6, with TRBD1 identical over 7 bases. CDR1 SGHTA and CDR2 FQGNSA come from the germline V gene. There are 17 residues in the CDR3. Trimming at V came to 2 bases and at J to 0 bases, leaving 4 bases not matched to a gene. The CDR3 is CASSLYRGASGANVLTF. CDR3 sequence (DNA): TGTGCCAGCAGCTTATACAGGGGTGCCTCTGGGGCCAACGTCCTGACTTTC.

This clonotype has a handful of counts. The gene calls are TRBV9 and TRBJ2-3; D possibly corresponds to TRBD2 (6 bases). Germline CDR1 SGDLS, CDR2 YYNGEE. The CDR3 consists of 15 residues. V was shortened by 2 bases and J by 0 bases, with 10 bases between the two germline ends. The CDR3 region has the DNA TGTGCCAGCAGCGTCGACGGGACTAGCACAGATACGCAGTATTTT. It yields the protein CASSVDGTSTDTQYF.

This clonotype was counted only a few times. V and J are TRBV7-9 and TRBJ1-4; tentative D call: TRBD1 (5 bases). The germline V gene encodes CDR1 SEHNR and CDR2 FQNEAQ (reference sequence). V was cut by 3 bases and J by 5 bases, with 10 bases left in between. This CDR3 has 14 residues. DNA for the CDR3: TGTGCCAGCAGCTTCCGGGCAGGGAATGAAAAACTGTTTTTT. Translation: CASSFRAGNEKLFF.

The V call is TRBV27, the J call TRBJ1-5; D possibly corresponds to TRBD1 (5 bases). The CDR3 covers 14 residues. From germline, CDR1 is MNHEY and CDR2 SMNVEV (reference sequence). Trimming removed 8 bases at V and 3 bases at J, with 14 bases between. CDR3 in DNA: TGTGCCAGCTCCTACAGGTCGCTCAATCAGCCCCAGCATTTT. Residues: CASSYRSLNQPQHF.

The V and J genes are TRBV27 and TRBJ2-1; the match to TRBD2 covers 7 bases. The germline V gene has CDR1 MNHEY and CDR2 SMNVEV (reference sequence). V lost 10 bases and J lost 0; bases outside the gene matches: 3. The CDR3 has 13 residues. CDR3 DNA sequence: TGTGCCACCGGACTAGACTCCTACAATGAGCAGTTCTTC. Protein product: CATGLDSYNEQFF.

This clonotype was picked up many times. V gene TRBV4-1 combines with J gene TRBJ2-1, with D perhaps given as TRBD1 or TRBD2 (5 bases each). V dropped 0 bases and J dropped 1 base, with 13 bases sitting between them. Germline V gene lookup returns CDR1 MGHRA and CDR2 YSYEKL. The CDR3 loop spans 17 amino acids. The CDR3 DNA sequence: TGCGCCAGCAGCCAAGAGGGGACGGGGCGGTCCTACAATGAGCAGTTCTTC. Its protein is CASSQEGTGRSYNEQFF.

The chain recombines TRBV3-1 with TRBJ2-4, with TRBD2 matching 7 bases. The germline gives CDR1 LGHDT, CDR2 YNNKEL (reference sequence). This CDR3 has 17 residues. V lost 0 bases, J lost 7 bases, and 12 bases stayed unmatched. The CDR3 here is CASSQDPQGGYGNIQYF. DNA for the CDR3: TGTGCCAGCAGCCAAGATCCGCAGGGAGGGTATGGGAACATTCAGTACTTC.

The chain is built from TRBV7-9 and TRBJ2-7; 8 nucleotides agree with TRBD1. The CDR3 runs 15 residues. V was pared by 1 base and J by 4 bases, with 6 bases of the junction left unmatched. From germline, CDR1 is SEHNR and CDR2 FQNEAQ (reference sequence). DNA for the CDR3: TGTGCCAGCAGCTTAGGGCAGGGGGCTAATTACGAGCAGTACTTC. Amino acids: CASSLGQGANYEQYF.

The rearrangement joins TRBV4-1 to TRBJ2-3; TRBD2 matches 8 bases. With V trimmed by 1 base and J by 4 bases, 10 bases remained unmatched. From germline, CDR1 is MGHRA and CDR2 YSYEKL. The CDR3 has 17 amino acids. This chain's CDR3 is CASSQVQLAVGADTQYF. CDR3 nucleotides: TGCGCCAGCAGCCAAGTCCAACTAGCGGTGGGTGCAGATACGCAGTATTTT.

This chain joins TRBV9 and TRBJ2-7, with 12 bases identical to TRBD2. Germline CDR1 SGDLS, CDR2 YYNGEE. The J segment lost 3 bases and the V segment lost 2 bases, leaving 3 bases of the junction unmatched. This CDR3 is built from 15 residues. Here the CDR3 reads CASSVLAGGLYEQYF. CDR3 nucleotides: TGTGCCAGCAGCGTCCTAGCGGGAGGGCTCTACGAGCAGTACTTC.